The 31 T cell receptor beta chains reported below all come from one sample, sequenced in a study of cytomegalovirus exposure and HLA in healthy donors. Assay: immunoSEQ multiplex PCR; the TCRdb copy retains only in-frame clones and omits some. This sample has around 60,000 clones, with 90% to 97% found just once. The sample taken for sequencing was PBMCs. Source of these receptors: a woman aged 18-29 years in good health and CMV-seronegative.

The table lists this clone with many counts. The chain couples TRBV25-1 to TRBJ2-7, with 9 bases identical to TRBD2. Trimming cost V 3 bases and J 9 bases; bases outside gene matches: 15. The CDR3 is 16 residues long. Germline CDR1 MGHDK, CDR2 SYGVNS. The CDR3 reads CASSDPDREREVGQYF. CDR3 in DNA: TGTGCCAGCAGTGATCCGGACCGGGAGCGGGAGGTTGGGCAGTACTTC.

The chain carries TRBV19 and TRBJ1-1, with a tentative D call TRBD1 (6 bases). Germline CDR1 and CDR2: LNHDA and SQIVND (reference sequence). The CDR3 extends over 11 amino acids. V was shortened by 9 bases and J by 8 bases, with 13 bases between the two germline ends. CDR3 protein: CASQRGWEAFF. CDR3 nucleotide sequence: TGTGCCAGCCAAAGGGGGTGGGAAGCTTTCTTT.

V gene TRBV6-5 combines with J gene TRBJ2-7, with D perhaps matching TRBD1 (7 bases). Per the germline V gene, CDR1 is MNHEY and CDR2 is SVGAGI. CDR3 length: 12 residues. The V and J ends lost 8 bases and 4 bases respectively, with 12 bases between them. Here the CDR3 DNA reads TGTGCCAGCCAGGGGGGCGGGTACGAGCAGTACTTC. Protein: CASQGGGYEQYF.

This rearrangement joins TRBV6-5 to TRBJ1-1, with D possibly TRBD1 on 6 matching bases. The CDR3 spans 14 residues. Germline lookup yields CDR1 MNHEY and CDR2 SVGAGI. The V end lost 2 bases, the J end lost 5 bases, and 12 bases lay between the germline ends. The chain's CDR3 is CASSYGGARTEAFF. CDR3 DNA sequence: TGTGCCAGCAGTTACGGGGGGGCGCGAACTGAAGCTTTCTTT.

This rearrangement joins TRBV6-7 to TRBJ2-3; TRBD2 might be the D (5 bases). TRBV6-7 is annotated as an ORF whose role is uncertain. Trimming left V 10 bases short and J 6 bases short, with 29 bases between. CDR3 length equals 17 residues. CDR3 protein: CATPRGSRASPGDTQYF. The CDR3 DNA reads TGTGCCACCCCCCGCGGCAGCCGGGCCTCACCGGGGGATACGCAGTATTTT.

The CDR3 spells CASSPAARGREQYF. As DNA, the CDR3 is TGTGCCAGCAGCCCGGCGGCTAGGGGGCGCGAGCAGTACTTC. The chain has TRBV11-2 and TRBJ2-7, with 7 positions matching TRBD1. Germline lookup yields CDR1 SGHAT and CDR2 FQNNGV. CDR3 size: 14 residues. Germline trimming cut 5 bases from V and 6 bases from J; bases unmatched to any gene: 10.

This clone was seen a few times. The CDR3 bases are TGTGCCAGCAGCGTCGGGGGGGGACCGTCGTATGGCTACACCTTC. Protein: CASSVGGGPSYGYTF. The chain carries TRBV9 and TRBJ1-2; D might be TRBD1 (5 bases). This CDR3 has 15 residues. V was trimmed by 2 bases and J by 5 bases, leaving 16 bases between them. From germline, CDR1 is SGDLS and CDR2 YYNGEE.

Written as DNA, the CDR3 is TGTGCCAGCAGCTGGGACTCTCAGGGGGCCCAGTACTTC. This translates into CASSWDSQGAQYF. The chain links TRBV27 to TRBJ2-5; weak D call: TRBD1 (7 bases). V was pared by 6 bases and J by 9 bases, with 17 bases between. Looked up from germline, CDR1 is MNHEY and CDR2 is SMNVEV (reference sequence). The CDR3 has 13 amino acids.

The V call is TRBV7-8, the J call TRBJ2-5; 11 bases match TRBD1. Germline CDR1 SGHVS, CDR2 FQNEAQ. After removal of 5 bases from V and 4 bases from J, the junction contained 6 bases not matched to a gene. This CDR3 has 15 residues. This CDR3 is CASSRGQGGRETQYF. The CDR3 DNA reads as TGTGCCAGCAGCCGGGGACAGGGGGGGCGAGAGACCCAGTACTTC.

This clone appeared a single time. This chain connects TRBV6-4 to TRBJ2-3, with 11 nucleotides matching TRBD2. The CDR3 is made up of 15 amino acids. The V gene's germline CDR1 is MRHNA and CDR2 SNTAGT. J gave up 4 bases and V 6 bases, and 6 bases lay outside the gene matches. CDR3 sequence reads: CASSEGTSGADTQYF. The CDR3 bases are TGTGCCAGCAGCGAAGGGACTAGCGGAGCAGATACGCAGTATTTT.

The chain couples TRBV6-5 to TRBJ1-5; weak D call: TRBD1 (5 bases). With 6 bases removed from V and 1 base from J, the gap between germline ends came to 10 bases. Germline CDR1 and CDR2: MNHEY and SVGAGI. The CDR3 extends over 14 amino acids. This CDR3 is CASRPQGSNQPQHF. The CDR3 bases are TGTGCCAGCAGACCCCAGGGAAGCAATCAGCCCCAGCATTTT.

DNA of the CDR3: TGTGCCACCAGCAGGGAAGGCGCCGGGTACAATGAGCAGTTCTTC. Residues: CATSREGAGYNEQFF. V gene TRBV15 combines with J gene TRBJ2-1; D is ambiguous. V lost 3 bases to trimming and J lost 4 bases, with 13 bases between them. Germline CDR1 LNHNV, CDR2 YYDKDF (reference sequence). The CDR3 spans 15 residues.

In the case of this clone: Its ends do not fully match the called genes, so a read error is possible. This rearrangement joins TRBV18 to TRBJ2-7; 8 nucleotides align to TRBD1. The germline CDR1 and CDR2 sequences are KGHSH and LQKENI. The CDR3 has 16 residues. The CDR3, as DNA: TGTGCCAGCTCACCTACGACAGGGGTTTCAACCTACGGGCAGTACTTC. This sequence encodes CASSPTTGVSTYGQYF.

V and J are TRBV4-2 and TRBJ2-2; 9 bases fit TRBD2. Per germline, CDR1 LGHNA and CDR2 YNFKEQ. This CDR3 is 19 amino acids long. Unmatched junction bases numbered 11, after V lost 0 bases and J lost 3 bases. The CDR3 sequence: CASSQDWASGNPHTGELFF. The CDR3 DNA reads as TGTGCCAGCAGCCAAGATTGGGCTAGCGGGAACCCGCACACCGGGGAGCTGTTTTTT.

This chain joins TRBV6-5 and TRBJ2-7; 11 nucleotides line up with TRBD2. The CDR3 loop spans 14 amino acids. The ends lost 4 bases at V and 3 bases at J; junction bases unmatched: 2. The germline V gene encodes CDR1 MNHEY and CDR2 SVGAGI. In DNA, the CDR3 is TGTGCCAGCAGTTGGGGGACTAGCGGCTACGAGCAGTACTTC. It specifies CASSWGTSGYEQYF.

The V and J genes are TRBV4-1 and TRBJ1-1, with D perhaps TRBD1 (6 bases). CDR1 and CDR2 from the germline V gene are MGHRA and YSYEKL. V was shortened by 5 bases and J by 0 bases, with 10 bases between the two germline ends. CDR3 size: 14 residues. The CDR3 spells CASSTGPMNTEAFF. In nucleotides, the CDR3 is TGCGCCAGCAGCACAGGGCCCATGAACACTGAAGCTTTCTTT.

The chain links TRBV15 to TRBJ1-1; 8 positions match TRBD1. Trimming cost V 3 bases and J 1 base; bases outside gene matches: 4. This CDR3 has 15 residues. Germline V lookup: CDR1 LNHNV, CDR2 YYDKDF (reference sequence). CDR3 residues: CATSRGGTGNTEAFF. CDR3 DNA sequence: TGTGCCACCAGCAGGGGAGGGACAGGGAACACTGAAGCTTTCTTT.

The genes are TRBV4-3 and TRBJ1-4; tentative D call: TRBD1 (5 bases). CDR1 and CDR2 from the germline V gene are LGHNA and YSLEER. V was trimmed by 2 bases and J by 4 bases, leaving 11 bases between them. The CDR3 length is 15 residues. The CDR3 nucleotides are TGCGCCAGCAGCCAAACCAGGGCAGTTAATGAAAAACTGTTTTTT. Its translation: CASSQTRAVNEKLFF.

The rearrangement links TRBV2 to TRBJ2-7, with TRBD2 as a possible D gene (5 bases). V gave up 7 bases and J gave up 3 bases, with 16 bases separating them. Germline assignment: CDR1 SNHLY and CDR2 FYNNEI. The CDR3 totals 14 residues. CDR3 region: CASTGSHKIYEQYF. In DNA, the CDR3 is TGTGCCAGCACGGGGAGCCATAAGATCTACGAGCAGTACTTC.

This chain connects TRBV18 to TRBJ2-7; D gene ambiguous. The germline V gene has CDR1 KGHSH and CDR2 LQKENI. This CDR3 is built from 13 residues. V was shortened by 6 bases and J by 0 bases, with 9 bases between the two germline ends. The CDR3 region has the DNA TGTGCCAGCTCCCTAACCCCCTCCTACGAGCAGTACTTC. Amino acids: CASSLTPSYEQYF.

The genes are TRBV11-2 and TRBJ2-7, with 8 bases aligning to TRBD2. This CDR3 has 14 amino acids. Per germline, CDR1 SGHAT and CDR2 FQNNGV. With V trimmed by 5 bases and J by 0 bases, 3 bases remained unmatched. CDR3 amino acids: CASSRSGSSYEQYF. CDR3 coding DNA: TGTGCCAGCAGCCGAAGCGGGAGCTCCTACGAGCAGTACTTC.

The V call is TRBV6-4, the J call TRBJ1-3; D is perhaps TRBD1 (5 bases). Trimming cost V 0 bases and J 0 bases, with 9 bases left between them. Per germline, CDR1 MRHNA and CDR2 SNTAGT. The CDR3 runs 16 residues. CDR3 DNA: TGTGCCAGCAGTGACTCGCGCAGGGCCTCTGGAAACACCATATATTTT. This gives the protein CASSDSRRASGNTIYF.

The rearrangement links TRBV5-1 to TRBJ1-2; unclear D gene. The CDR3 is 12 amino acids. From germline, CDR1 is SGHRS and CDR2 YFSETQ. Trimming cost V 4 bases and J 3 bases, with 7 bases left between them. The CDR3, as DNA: TGCGCCAGCAGCGAGGCAGACTATGGCTACACCTTC. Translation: CASSEADYGYTF.

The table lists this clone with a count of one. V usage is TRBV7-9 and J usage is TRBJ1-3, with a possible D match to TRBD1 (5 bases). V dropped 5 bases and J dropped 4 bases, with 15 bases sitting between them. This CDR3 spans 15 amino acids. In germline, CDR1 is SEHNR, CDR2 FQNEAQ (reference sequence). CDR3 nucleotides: TGTGCCAGCAGCCCCCGACAGAACCCAGGAAACACCATATATTTT. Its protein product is CASSPRQNPGNTIYF.

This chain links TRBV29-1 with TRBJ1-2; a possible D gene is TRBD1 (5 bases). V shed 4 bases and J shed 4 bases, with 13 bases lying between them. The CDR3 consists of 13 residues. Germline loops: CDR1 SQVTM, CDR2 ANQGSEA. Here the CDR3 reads CSVGQGAPYGYTF. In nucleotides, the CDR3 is TGCAGCGTTGGGCAGGGCGCTCCCTATGGCTACACCTTC.

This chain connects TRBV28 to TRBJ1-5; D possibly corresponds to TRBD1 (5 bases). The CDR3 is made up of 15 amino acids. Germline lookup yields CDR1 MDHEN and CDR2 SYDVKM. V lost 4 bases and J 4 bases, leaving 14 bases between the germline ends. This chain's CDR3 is CASSSQSQGNQPQHF. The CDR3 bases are TGTGCCAGCAGTTCCCAATCGCAGGGTAATCAGCCCCAGCATTTT.

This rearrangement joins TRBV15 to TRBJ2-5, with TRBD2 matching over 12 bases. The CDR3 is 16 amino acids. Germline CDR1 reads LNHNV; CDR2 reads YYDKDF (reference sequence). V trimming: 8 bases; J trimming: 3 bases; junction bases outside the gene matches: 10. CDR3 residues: CATRPGTSGSEETQYF. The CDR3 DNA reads TGTGCCACCCGTCCCGGGACTAGCGGGTCAGAAGAGACCCAGTACTTC.

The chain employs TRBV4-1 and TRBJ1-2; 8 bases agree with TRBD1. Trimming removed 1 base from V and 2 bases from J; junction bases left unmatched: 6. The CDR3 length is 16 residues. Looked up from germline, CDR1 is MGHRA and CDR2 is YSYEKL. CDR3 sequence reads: CASSQGGTGLNYGYTF. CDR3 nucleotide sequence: TGCGCCAGCAGCCAAGGGGGGACAGGCCTAAACTATGGCTACACCTTC.

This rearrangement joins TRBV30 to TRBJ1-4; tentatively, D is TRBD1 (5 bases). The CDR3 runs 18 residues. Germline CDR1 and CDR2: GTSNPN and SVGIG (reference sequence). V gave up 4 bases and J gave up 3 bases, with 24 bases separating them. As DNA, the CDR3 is TGTGCCTGGAATCCGGCCCCGGGGGTCAGGGAGCCTAATGAAAAACTGTTTTTT. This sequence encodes CAWNPAPGVREPNEKLFF.

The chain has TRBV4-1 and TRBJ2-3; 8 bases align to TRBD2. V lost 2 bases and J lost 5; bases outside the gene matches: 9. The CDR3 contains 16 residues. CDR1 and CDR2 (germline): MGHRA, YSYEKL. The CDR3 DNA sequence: TGCGCCAGCAGCCAAATTGCGGGACTAGTCGGAGATACGCAGTATTTT. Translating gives CASSQIAGLVGDTQYF.

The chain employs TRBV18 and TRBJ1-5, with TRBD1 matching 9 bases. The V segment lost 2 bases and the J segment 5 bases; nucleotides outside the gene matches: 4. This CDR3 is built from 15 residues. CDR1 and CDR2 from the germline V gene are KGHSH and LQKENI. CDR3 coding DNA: TGTGCCAGCTCACCAGGGACAGGGCACGATCAGCCCCAGCATTTT. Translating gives CASSPGTGHDQPQHF.